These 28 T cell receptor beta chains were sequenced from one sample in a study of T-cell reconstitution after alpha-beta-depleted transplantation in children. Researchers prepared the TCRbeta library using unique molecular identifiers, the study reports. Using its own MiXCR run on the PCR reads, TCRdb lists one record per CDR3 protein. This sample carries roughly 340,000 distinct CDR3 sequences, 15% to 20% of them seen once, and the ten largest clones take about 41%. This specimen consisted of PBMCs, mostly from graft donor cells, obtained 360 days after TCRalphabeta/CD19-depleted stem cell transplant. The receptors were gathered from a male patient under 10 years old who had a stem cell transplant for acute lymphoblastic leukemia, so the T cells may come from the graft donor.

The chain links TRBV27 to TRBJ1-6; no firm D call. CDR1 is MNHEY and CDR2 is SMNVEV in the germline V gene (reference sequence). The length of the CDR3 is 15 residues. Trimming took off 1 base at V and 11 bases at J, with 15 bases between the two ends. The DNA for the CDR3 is TGTGCCAGCAGTTTATTGGCATCTACCGGGCCACCCCTCCACTTT. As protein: CASSLLASTGPPLHF.

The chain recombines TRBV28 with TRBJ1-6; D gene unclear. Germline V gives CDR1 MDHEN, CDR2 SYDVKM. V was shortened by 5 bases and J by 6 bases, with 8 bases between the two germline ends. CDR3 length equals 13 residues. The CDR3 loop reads CASSMDGNSPLHF. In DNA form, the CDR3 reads TGTGCCAGCAGTATGGACGGTAATTCACCCCTCCACTTT.

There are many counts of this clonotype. The CDR3 is CASSQDKGLAGGSTDTQYF. The CDR3 DNA is TGCGCCAGCAGCCAAGATAAGGGCCTAGCGGGAGGCTCCACAGATACGCAGTATTTT. The chain recombines TRBV4-1 with TRBJ2-3, with 11 bases that match TRBD2. This CDR3 contains 19 residues. Germline lookup yields CDR1 MGHRA and CDR2 YSYEKL. V lost 0 bases, J lost 2 bases, and 10 bases stayed unmatched.

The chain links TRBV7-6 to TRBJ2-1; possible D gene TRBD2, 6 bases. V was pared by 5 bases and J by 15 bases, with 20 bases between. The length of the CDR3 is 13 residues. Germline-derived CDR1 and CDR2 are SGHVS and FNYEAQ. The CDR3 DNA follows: TGTGCCAGCAGCCCTAATACCGGGACTCCTCCGTTCTTC. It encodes CASSPNTGTPPFF.

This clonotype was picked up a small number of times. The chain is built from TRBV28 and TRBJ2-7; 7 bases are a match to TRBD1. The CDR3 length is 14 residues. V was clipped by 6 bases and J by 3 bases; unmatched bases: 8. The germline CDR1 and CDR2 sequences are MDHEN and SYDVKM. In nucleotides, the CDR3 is TGTGCCAGCAGAATTCCGGGACAGTTCTACGAGCAGTACTTC. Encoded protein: CASRIPGQFYEQYF.

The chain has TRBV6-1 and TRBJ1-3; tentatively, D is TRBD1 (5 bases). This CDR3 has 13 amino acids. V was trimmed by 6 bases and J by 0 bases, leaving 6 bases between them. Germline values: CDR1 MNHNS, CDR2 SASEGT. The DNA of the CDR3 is TGTGCCAGCAGAGGGGTCTCTGGAAACACCATATATTTT. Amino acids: CASRGVSGNTIYF.

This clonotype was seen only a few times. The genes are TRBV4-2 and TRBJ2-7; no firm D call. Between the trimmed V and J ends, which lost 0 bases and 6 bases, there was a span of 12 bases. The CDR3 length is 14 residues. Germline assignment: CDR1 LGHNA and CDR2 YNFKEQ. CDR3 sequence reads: CASSQEDASREQYF. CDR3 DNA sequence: TGTGCCAGCAGCCAAGAGGATGCATCCCGCGAGCAGTACTTC.

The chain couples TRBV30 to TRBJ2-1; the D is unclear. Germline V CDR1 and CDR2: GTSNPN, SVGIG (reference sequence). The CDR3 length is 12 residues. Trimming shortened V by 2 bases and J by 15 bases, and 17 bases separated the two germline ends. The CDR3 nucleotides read TGTGCCTGGAGTACGATAGGTTCCGTGGGGTTCTTC. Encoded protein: CAWSTIGSVGFF.

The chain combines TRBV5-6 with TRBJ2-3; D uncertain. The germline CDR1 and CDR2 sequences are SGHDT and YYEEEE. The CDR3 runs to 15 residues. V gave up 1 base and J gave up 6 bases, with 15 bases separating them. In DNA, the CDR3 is TGTGCCAGCAGCTTGATCGGCGTCGGATTGGATACGCAGTATTTT. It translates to CASSLIGVGLDTQYF.

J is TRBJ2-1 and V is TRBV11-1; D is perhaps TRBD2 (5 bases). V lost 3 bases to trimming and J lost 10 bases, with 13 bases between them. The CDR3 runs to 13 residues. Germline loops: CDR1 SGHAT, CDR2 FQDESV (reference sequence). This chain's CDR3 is CASSLGGSEEQFF. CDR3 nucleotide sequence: TGTGCCAGCAGCTTGGGCGGGTCGGAGGAGCAGTTCTTC.

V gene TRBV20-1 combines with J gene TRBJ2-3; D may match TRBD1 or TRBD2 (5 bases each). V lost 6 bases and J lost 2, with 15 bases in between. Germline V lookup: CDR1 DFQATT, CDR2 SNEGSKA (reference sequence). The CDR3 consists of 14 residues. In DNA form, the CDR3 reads TGCAGTGCCAAGAGGGGCAGCCTCACAGATACGCAGTATTTT. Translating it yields CSAKRGSLTDTQYF.

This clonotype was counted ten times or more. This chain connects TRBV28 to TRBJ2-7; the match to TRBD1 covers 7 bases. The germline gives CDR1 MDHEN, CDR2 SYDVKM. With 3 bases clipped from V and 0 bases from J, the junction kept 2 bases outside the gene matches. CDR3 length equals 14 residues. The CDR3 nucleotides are TGTGCCAGCAGTTTTGGGACAGCCTCCTACGAGCAGTACTTC. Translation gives CASSFGTASYEQYF.

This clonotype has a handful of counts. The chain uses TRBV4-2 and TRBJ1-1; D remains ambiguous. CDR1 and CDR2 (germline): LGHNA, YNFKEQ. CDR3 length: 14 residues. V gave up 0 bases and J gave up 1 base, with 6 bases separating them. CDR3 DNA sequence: TGTGCCAGCAGCCAAGAAAACAGGAACACTGAAGCTTTCTTT. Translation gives CASSQENRNTEAFF.

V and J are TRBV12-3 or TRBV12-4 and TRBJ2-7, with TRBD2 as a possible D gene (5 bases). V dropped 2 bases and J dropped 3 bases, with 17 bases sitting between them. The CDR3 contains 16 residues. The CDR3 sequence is CASSLRPPSFNYEQYF. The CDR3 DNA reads TGTGCCAGCAGTTTACGCCCACCTAGCTTTAACTACGAGCAGTACTTC.

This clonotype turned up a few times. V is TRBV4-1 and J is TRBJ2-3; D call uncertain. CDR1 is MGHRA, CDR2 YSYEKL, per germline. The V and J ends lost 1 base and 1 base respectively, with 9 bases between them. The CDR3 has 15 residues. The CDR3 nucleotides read TGCGCCAGCAGCCAAGTAGACGTGGGCACAGATACGCAGTATTTT. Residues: CASSQVDVGTDTQYF.

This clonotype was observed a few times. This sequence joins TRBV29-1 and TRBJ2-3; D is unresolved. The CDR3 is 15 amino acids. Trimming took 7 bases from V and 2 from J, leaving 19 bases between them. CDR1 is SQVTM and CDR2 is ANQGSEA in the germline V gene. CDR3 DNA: TGCAGCGCCGAAGGACCATCCGACCCCACAGATACGCAGTATTTT. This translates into CSAEGPSDPTDTQYF.

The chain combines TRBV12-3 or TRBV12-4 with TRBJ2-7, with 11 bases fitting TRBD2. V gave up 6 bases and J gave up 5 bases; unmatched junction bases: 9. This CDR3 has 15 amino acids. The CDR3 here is CASSSSGRSGDEQYF. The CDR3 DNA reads TGTGCCAGCAGCTCTAGCGGGAGGTCGGGAGACGAGCAGTACTTC.

CDR3 in DNA: TGTGCCAGCAGTTTCGCGGGAAATGGGGGTGAGCAGTTCTTC. The encoded protein is CASSFAGNGGEQFF. The J gene is TRBJ2-1, the V gene TRBV12-3 or TRBV12-4; TRBD2 might be the D (6 bases). V lost 3 bases and J lost 9, with 15 bases in between. This CDR3 has 14 residues.

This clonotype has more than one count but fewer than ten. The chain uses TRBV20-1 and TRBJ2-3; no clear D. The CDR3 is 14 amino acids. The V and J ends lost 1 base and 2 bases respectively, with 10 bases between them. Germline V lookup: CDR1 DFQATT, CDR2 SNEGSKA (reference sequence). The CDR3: CSARAGIPTDTQYF. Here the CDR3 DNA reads TGCAGTGCTAGAGCGGGCATTCCCACAGATACGCAGTATTTT.

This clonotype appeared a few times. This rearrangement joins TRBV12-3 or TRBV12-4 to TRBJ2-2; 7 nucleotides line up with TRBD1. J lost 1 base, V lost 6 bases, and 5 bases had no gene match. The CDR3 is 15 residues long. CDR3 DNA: TGTGCCAGCAGCAGACAGGGCCTGAACACCGGGGAGCTGTTTTTT. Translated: CASSRQGLNTGELFF.

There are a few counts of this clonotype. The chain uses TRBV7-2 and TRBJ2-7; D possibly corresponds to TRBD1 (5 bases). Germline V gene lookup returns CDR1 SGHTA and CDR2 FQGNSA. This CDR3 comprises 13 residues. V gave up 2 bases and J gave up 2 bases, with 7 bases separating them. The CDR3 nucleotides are TGTGCCAGCAGCTTAAAGGGGACCTACGAGCAGTACTTC. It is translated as CASSLKGTYEQYF. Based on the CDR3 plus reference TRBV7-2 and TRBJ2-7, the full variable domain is GAGVSQSPSNKVTEKGKDVELRCDPISGHTALYWYRQSLGQGLEFLIYFQGNSAPDKSGLPSDRFSAERTGGSVSTLTIQRTQQEDSAVYLCASSLKGTYEQYFGPGTRLTVT.

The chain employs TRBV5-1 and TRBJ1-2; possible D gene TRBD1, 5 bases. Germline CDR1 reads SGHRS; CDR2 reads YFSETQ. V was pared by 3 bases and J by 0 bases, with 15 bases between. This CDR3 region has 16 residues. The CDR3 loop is CASSSEPSGTNYGYTF. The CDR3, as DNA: TGCGCCAGCAGCTCAGAACCGTCAGGGACTAACTATGGCTACACCTTC.

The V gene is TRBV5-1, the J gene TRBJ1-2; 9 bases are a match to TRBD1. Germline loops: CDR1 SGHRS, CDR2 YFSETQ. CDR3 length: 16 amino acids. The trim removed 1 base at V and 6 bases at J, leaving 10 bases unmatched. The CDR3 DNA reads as TGCGCCAGCAGCTTGTCATCGGGACAGGGTGCGAATGGCTACACCTTC. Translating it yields CASSLSSGQGANGYTF.

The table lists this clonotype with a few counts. The CDR3 DNA is TGCAGCCCCCTGACGCTAGCGGGCACAGATACGCAGTATTTT. It yields the protein CSPLTLAGTDTQYF. V is TRBV29-1 and J is TRBJ2-3; 7 bases are a match to TRBD2. V lost 8 bases and J lost 1; bases outside the gene matches: 9. Germline CDR1 SQVTM, CDR2 ANQGSEA. The CDR3 runs 14 residues.

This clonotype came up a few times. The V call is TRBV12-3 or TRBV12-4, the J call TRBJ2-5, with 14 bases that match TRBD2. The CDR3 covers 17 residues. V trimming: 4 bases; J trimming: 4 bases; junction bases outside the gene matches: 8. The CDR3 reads CASSSGIGTSGRETQYF. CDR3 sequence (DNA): TGTGCCAGCAGTTCGGGAATCGGGACTAGCGGGAGAGAGACCCAGTACTTC.

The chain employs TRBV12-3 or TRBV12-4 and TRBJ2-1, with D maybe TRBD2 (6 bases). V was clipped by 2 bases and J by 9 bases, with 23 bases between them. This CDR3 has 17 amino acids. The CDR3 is CASSLPGLVLHGCEQFF. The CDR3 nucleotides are TGTGCCAGCAGTTTACCGGGACTGGTCCTCCACGGGTGTGAGCAGTTCTTC.

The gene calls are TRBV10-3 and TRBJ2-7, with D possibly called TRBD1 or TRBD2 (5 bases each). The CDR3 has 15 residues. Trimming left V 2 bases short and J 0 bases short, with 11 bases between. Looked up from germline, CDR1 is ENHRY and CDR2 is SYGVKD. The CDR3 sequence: CAISEVQGVSYEQYF. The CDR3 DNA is TGTGCCATCAGTGAGGTCCAGGGAGTCTCCTACGAGCAGTACTTC.

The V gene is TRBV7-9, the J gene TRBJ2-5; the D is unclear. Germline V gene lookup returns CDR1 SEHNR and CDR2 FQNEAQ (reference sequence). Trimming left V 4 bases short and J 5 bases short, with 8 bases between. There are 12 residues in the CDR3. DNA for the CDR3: TGTGCCAGCAGCTACCCGAGGGAGACCCAGTACTTC. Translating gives CASSYPRETQYF.